This T cell receptor (beta chain) appears in the sequencing data of a study of T cells after yellow fever vaccination. Germline assignment: CDR1 SGHDN and CDR2 FVKESK. With 6 bases clipped from V and 5 bases from J, the junction kept 12 bases outside the gene matches. CDR3 length equals 16 residues. By 5'RACE template switching, TCR cDNA was produced, with a universal primer site and UMIs added in the process. TCRdb passed the 5' RACE reads through MiXCR, listing each CDR3 protein once. The sample holds some 350,000 distinct CDR3 sequences, around 10% seen once. This clonotype originated in a man between 18 and 35 years old who received the YFV17D yellow fever vaccine. This material consisted of PBMCs, taken on the day of the first yellow fever vaccination. The chain combines TRBV14 with TRBJ2-3; TRBD1 agrees at 9 bases. CDR3 in amino acids: CASRATGTGSRDTQYF. For the CDR3, the DNA is TGTGCCAGCAGAGCCACCGGGACAGGGTCGAGAGATACGCAGTATTTT. Combining the CDR3 with reference TRBV14 and TRBJ2-3 gives the whole variable domain EAGVTQFPSHSVIEKGQTVTLRCDPISGHDNLYWYRRVMGKEIKFLLHFVKESKQDESGMPNNRFLAERTGGTYSTLKVQPAELEDSGVYFCASRATGTGSRDTQYFGPGTRLTVL.